These 10 T cell receptor beta chains came from one sample sequenced in a study of response to subunit inactivated influenza vaccine. TCRdb itself ran the RT-PCR reads through MiXCR, one entry per CDR3 protein. The sample consists of 150,000 to 200,000 distinct CDR3 sequences, about 11% of them appearing once. The sequences come from CD8+ T cells sorted from PBMCs, collected less than 25 months after vaccination. These receptors were taken from a man aged 50-75 years who received an inactivated influenza vaccine.

At least ten counts were recorded for this clonotype. The rearrangement uses TRBV7-2 and TRBJ2-7; D tentatively fits TRBD1 or TRBD2 (6 bases each). Germline loops: CDR1 SGHTA, CDR2 FQGNSA. The CDR3 is made up of 13 amino acids. V was trimmed by 6 bases and J by 5 bases, leaving 14 bases between them. The CDR3 loop reads CASRGGPGNEQYF. DNA for the CDR3: TGTGCCAGCAGAGGGGGGCCAGGAAACGAGCAGTACTTC.

The chain recombines TRBV18 with TRBJ2-1, with 7 bases lining up with TRBD1. With V trimmed by 5 bases and J by 0 bases, 7 bases remained unmatched. The germline V gene encodes CDR1 KGHSH and CDR2 LQKENI. The CDR3 is 16 residues long. Written as DNA, the CDR3 is TGTGCCAGCTCAGGACGCCGGGACAGCTCCTACAATGAGCAGTTCTTC. Translating it yields CASSGRRDSSYNEQFF.

Only a few counts were recorded for this clonotype. This sequence joins TRBV20-1 and TRBJ2-6; 9 nucleotides line up with TRBD1. Trimming at V came to 4 bases and at J to 1 base, leaving 8 bases not matched to a gene. CDR3 size: 17 residues. Germline V CDR1 and CDR2: DFQATT, SNEGSKA (reference sequence). The CDR3 sequence: CSAKGQGSLSGANVLTF. In DNA, the CDR3 is TGCAGTGCTAAAGGACAGGGGAGTTTGTCTGGGGCCAACGTCCTGACTTTC.

This clonotype was observed a few times. The rearrangement joins TRBV9 to TRBJ2-1; 10 positions match TRBD2. Germline V lookup: CDR1 SGDLS, CDR2 YYNGEE. This CDR3 has 16 amino acids. V was clipped by 4 bases and J by 5 bases; unmatched bases: 9. Here the CDR3 reads CASSSHQREGNNEQFF. DNA for the CDR3: TGTGCCAGCAGCTCCCACCAGCGGGAGGGCAACAATGAGCAGTTCTTC.

This clonotype was picked up a small number of times. The chain employs TRBV28 and TRBJ1-5; 8 bases are a match to TRBD1. Germline V lookup: CDR1 MDHEN, CDR2 SYDVKM. The CDR3 runs to 19 residues. J gave up 0 bases and V 2 bases, and 12 bases lay outside the gene matches. CDR3 nucleotides: TGTGCCAGCAGTTTAACCGGGACAGGCAATTTTTATAGCAATCAGCCCCAGCATTTT. Its protein is CASSLTGTGNFYSNQPQHF.

This clonotype was recorded many times. CDR3 region: CSARETTLQETQYF. CDR3 nucleotides: TGCAGTGCTAGAGAAACTACACTCCAAGAGACCCAGTACTTC. The chain combines TRBV20-1 with TRBJ2-5; no definite D call. The CDR3 covers 14 residues. V was shortened by 0 bases and J by 1 base, with 9 bases between the two germline ends. Germline V gene sequence: CDR1 DFQATT, CDR2 SNEGSKA (reference sequence).

Ten or more counts support this clonotype. The chain is built from TRBV20-1 and TRBJ2-5, with D perhaps being TRBD1 or TRBD2 (6 bases each). Germline CDR1 is DFQATT and CDR2 is SNEGSKA (reference sequence). V gave up 0 bases and J gave up 0 bases, with 11 bases separating them. The CDR3 loop spans 15 amino acids. The CDR3 sequence: CSARERDMYQETQYF. CDR3 DNA sequence: TGCAGTGCTAGAGAGCGGGACATGTACCAAGAGACCCAGTACTTC.

The CDR3 coding sequence is TGTGCCAGCAGTTTCCCGGGCGGAATATACAATGAGCAGTTCTTC. This codes for CASSFPGGIYNEQFF. The chain uses TRBV28 and TRBJ2-1; D ambiguous. The V gene lost 3 bases and the J gene lost 4 bases, with 13 bases spanning the gap. Germline V CDR1 and CDR2: MDHEN, SYDVKM. This CDR3 spans 15 amino acids.

The rearrangement uses TRBV4-1 and TRBJ1-5; D not certain. The CDR3 is 15 residues long. V shed 0 bases and J shed 9 bases, with 15 bases lying between them. Germline lookup yields CDR1 MGHRA and CDR2 YSYEKL. The CDR3 nucleotides are TGCGCCAGCAGCCAAGATCCCGATCTTTATGGGCCCCAGCATTTT. Encoded protein: CASSQDPDLYGPQHF.

This clonotype was recorded at least ten times. The V and J genes are TRBV7-9 and TRBJ2-1, with 7 bases identical to TRBD2. The germline V gene encodes CDR1 SEHNR and CDR2 FQNEAQ (reference sequence). This CDR3 is 13 amino acids long. V lost 5 bases to trimming and J lost 7 bases; unmatched junction nucleotides: 5. CDR3 residues: CASSPELANEQFF. The CDR3 DNA reads TGTGCCAGCAGCCCCGAACTAGCGAATGAGCAGTTCTTC.